The 27 T cell receptor beta chains below were found in one sample sequenced in a study of cytomegalovirus exposure and HLA in healthy donors. Clones were sequenced by immunoSEQ multiplex PCR, and TCRdb holds only the in-frame ones, with some missing. The table has 95,000 to 120,000 clones, roughly 95% seen once; the top ten hold around 0.65%. The sequenced sample was PBMCs. The source of these receptors is a woman between 18 and 30 years old in good health and CMV-seronegative.

Here the CDR3 DNA reads TGTGCCAGCAGCTTCAAGGACAGGGGGAAATTTCCAGATACGCAGTATTTT. Protein: CASSFKDRGKFPDTQYF. The chain employs TRBV7-3 and TRBJ2-3; 10 bases match TRBD1. CDR3 length: 17 amino acids. With 3 bases clipped from V and 4 bases from J, the junction kept 10 bases outside the gene matches. CDR1 SGHTA and CDR2 FQGTGA come from the germline V gene. Using reference TRBV7-3 and TRBJ2-3 for the parts outside the CDR3, the full variable domain is GAGVSQTPSNKVTEKGKYVELRCDPISGHTALYWYRQSLGQGPEFLIYFQGTGAADDSGLPNDRFFAVRPEGSVSTLKIQRTERGDSAVYLCASSFKDRGKFPDTQYFGPGTRLTVL.

The chain is built from TRBV2 and TRBJ1-1, with TRBD1 matching over 7 bases. Trimming cost V 6 bases and J 6 bases; bases outside gene matches: 13. The CDR3 consists of 15 residues. CDR1 and CDR2 (germline): SNHLY, FYNNEI. The CDR3 DNA reads TGTGCCAGCAGGAGATTCTCGGGACAGTTCGCTGAAGCTTTCTTT. This gives the protein CASRRFSGQFAEAFF.

The J gene is TRBJ2-5, the V gene TRBV7-9, with 12 bases lining up with TRBD2. The CDR3 is 16 residues long. Germline assignment: CDR1 SEHNR and CDR2 FQNEAQ (reference sequence). J lost 2 bases, V lost 3 bases, and 4 bases had no gene match. The CDR3 sequence: CASSFRTSGEQETQYF. CDR3 coding DNA: TGTGCCAGCAGCTTTAGGACTAGCGGGGAACAAGAGACCCAGTACTTC.

The rearrangement joins TRBV7-2 to TRBJ2-4; 12 nucleotides match TRBD2. Germline values: CDR1 SGHTA, CDR2 FQGNSA. Trimming took 2 bases from V and 15 from J; bases not matched to a gene: 17. The CDR3 length is 17 residues. In nucleotides, the CDR3 is TGTGCCAGCAGCTTAACGGGGCTAGCGGGGGGGCAGGGGGTCCCGTACTTC. This codes for CASSLTGLAGGQGVPYF.

The chain is built from TRBV5-8 and TRBJ2-5, with D tentatively TRBD1 (7 bases). Germline V gene lookup returns CDR1 SGHTS and CDR2 YDEGEE. Trimming left V 2 bases short and J 2 bases short, with 16 bases between. This CDR3 has 16 residues. The CDR3 coding sequence is TGTGCCAGCAGCTTCAGGGGGAGCGCGGGGCAAGAGACCCAGTACTTC. Amino acids: CASSFRGSAGQETQYF.

The chain is built from TRBV6-6 and TRBJ1-1; perhaps TRBD1 as D (5 bases). There are 12 residues in the CDR3. V dropped 8 bases and J dropped 4 bases, with 11 bases sitting between them. In germline, CDR1 is MNHNY, CDR2 SVGAGI (reference sequence). In DNA form, the CDR3 reads TGTGCCAGCTGGGGCAGAGCCACTGAAGCTTTCTTT. Translating gives CASWGRATEAFF.

V usage is TRBV6-5 and J usage is TRBJ2-5; D ambiguous. Germline V gene sequence: CDR1 MNHEY, CDR2 SVGAGI. The CDR3 sequence is 14 residues long. V gave up 4 bases and J gave up 2 bases, with 11 bases separating them. The CDR3 DNA is TGTGCCAGCAGTTCCAGGCGTGCACAAGAGACCCAGTACTTC. This encodes CASSSRRAQETQYF.

Turning to this clone: This sample includes further DNA sequences coding for the same CDR3. The chain joins TRBV28 to TRBJ1-2; D call uncertain. The germline V gene has CDR1 MDHEN and CDR2 SYDVKM. V lost 9 bases and J 4 bases, leaving 9 bases between the germline ends. The CDR3 is made up of 11 amino acids. CDR3 sequence reads: CASGRLYGYTF. The CDR3 DNA is TGTGCCAGTGGGAGGCTCTATGGCTACACCTTC.

Concerning this clone: Other DNA sequences from this sample encode an identical CDR3 as well. The rearrangement uses TRBV7-7 and TRBJ2-2; TRBD2 aligns across 8 bases. The V gene's germline CDR1 is SSHAT and CDR2 FNYEAQ (reference sequence). V lost 2 bases, J lost 7 bases, and 6 bases stayed unmatched. The CDR3 loop spans 15 amino acids. The CDR3 bases are TGTGCCAGCAGCTTAACGGGGGGGCCCAGCGGGGAGCTGTTTTTT. Amino acids: CASSLTGGPSGELFF.

V gene TRBV5-1 combines with J gene TRBJ1-2, with 9 bases lining up with TRBD1. Germline V lookup: CDR1 SGHRS, CDR2 YFSETQ. Unmatched junction bases numbered 12, after V lost 4 bases and J lost 8 bases. The CDR3 consists of 15 residues. In nucleotides, the CDR3 is TGCGCCAGCAGCCCCCCCACCGGGACAGGGAAGGGCTACACCTTC. Translation gives CASSPPTGTGKGYTF. Full variable domain (missing parts from reference TRBV5-1 and TRBJ1-2): KAGVTQTPRYLIKTRGQQVTLSCSPISGHRSVSWYQQTPGQGLQFLFEYFSETQRNKGNFPGRFSGRQFSNSRSEMNVSTLELGDSALYLCASSPPTGTGKGYTFGSGTRLTVV.

In regard to this clone: Other DNA sequences in the sample encode the same CDR3. This sequence joins TRBV6-1 and TRBJ2-7; 8 bases are a match to TRBD2. With V trimmed by 3 bases and J by 0 bases, 4 bases remained unmatched. This CDR3 has 15 amino acids. Germline loops: CDR1 MNHNS, CDR2 SASEGT. This chain's CDR3 is CASSEAGTSSYEQYF. The CDR3, as DNA: TGTGCCAGCAGTGAGGCGGGGACTAGCTCCTACGAGCAGTACTTC.

This chain uses TRBV4-2 with TRBJ2-2, with TRBD1 as a possible D gene (5 bases). V dropped 0 bases and J dropped 4 bases, with 12 bases sitting between them. Germline CDR1 is LGHNA and CDR2 is YNFKEQ. CDR3 length: 16 residues. CDR3 sequence reads: CASSQDQGAGTGELFF. The CDR3 DNA is TGTGCCAGCAGCCAAGATCAAGGGGCAGGCACCGGGGAGCTGTTTTTT.

This chain connects TRBV7-3 to TRBJ2-2, with TRBD2 matching 8 bases. Germline V gene data show CDR1 as SGHTA and CDR2 as FQGTGA. The length of the CDR3 is 17 residues. J gave up 5 bases and V 1 base, and 9 bases lay outside the gene matches. The CDR3, as DNA: TGTGCCAGCAGCTTAAGCGCCTCGGGGGGGCGAACCGGGGAGCTGTTTTTT. It encodes CASSLSASGGRTGELFF.

The V and J genes are TRBV7-9 and TRBJ2-7; a weak D match, TRBD1 (6 bases). The germline gives CDR1 SEHNR, CDR2 FQNEAQ (reference sequence). The CDR3 loop spans 13 amino acids. Deletions cut 8 bases from V and 2 bases from J, with 13 bases between. As DNA, the CDR3 is TGTGCCAGCGCCTGGACAGCAACCTACGAGCAGTACTTC. This sequence encodes CASAWTATYEQYF.

The chain links TRBV19 to TRBJ2-1; possible D gene TRBD1, 5 bases. The CDR3 is 15 amino acids. Trimming shortened V by 1 base and J by 0 bases, and 7 bases separated the two germline ends. Per the germline V gene, CDR1 is LNHDA and CDR2 is SQIVND (reference sequence). This chain's CDR3 is CASSIVQGSYNEQFF. The CDR3 bases are TGTGCCAGTAGTATAGTCCAGGGCTCCTACAATGAGCAGTTCTTC.

This chain links TRBV7-9 with TRBJ1-2; 9 nucleotides match TRBD1. After removal of 5 bases from V and 5 bases from J, the junction contained 3 bases not matched to a gene. The V gene's germline CDR1 is SEHNR and CDR2 FQNEAQ (reference sequence). The CDR3 has 13 amino acids. The CDR3 loop reads CASSTDRGYGYTF. In DNA, the CDR3 is TGTGCCAGCAGCACAGACAGGGGGTATGGCTACACCTTC.

V gene TRBV7-8 combines with J gene TRBJ1-5, with 7 nucleotides matching TRBD1. Trimming took 5 bases from V and 3 from J; bases not matched to a gene: 13. The V gene's germline CDR1 is SGHVS and CDR2 FQNEAQ. This CDR3 is built from 17 residues. The CDR3 DNA is TGTGCCAGCAGCCAGATGGGTTCGGGACAGATCAATCAGCCCCAGCATTTT. Amino acids: CASSQMGSGQINQPQHF.

In its sample, this clone was seen once. V and J are TRBV7-3 and TRBJ2-7, with TRBD1 as a possible D gene (5 bases). The CDR3 extends over 13 amino acids. Trimming stripped 5 bases from V and 7 bases from J, with 15 bases between. The V gene's germline CDR1 is SGHTA and CDR2 FQGTGA. The CDR3, as DNA: TGTGCCAGCAGCCAACTCTCAAGGGGAGAGCAGTACTTC. This translates into CASSQLSRGEQYF.

This CDR3 is CASSQGGTSADTQYF. DNA for the CDR3: TGCGCCAGCAGCCAAGGGGGGACTAGCGCAGATACGCAGTATTTT. The chain is built from TRBV4-3 and TRBJ2-3; 10 nucleotides line up with TRBD2. The CDR3 spans 15 residues. With 1 base clipped from V and 4 bases from J, the junction kept 2 bases outside the gene matches. Germline assignment: CDR1 LGHNA and CDR2 YSLEER.

The chain combines TRBV2 with TRBJ2-1; TRBD1 aligns across 8 bases. The CDR3 runs 17 residues. V lost 4 bases and J lost 3; bases outside the gene matches: 11. The germline CDR1 and CDR2 sequences are SNHLY and FYNNEI. CDR3: CASSGSFGTGVYNEQFF. CDR3 in DNA: TGTGCCAGCAGTGGTAGTTTCGGGACAGGAGTCTACAATGAGCAGTTCTTC.

The rearrangement joins TRBV4-2 to TRBJ2-7; weak D call: TRBD2 (7 bases). The V gene lost 3 bases and the J gene lost 2 bases, with 20 bases spanning the gap. The CDR3 runs 17 residues. CDR1 and CDR2 from the germline V gene are LGHNA and YNFKEQ. This chain's CDR3 is CASSHRWGGTNPYEQYF. The CDR3, as DNA: TGTGCCAGCAGCCACCGGTGGGGGGGGACAAACCCCTACGAGCAGTACTTC.

The rearrangement joins TRBV6-5 to TRBJ1-2; maybe TRBD1 (5 bases). Germline assignment: CDR1 MNHEY and CDR2 SVGAGI. This CDR3 contains 15 residues. Trimming pared 2 bases from V and 4 bases from J, leaving 14 bases between. The CDR3 nucleotides are TGTGCCAGCAGTTACGGGCAGGGTCAGGGCTATGGCTACACCTTC. The encoded protein is CASSYGQGQGYGYTF.

The chain recombines TRBV7-6 with TRBJ1-4, with 7 nucleotides matching TRBD1. The CDR3 has 17 amino acids. V was pared by 4 bases and J by 0 bases, with 8 bases of the junction left unmatched. In germline, CDR1 is SGHVS, CDR2 FNYEAQ. CDR3 sequence: CASSSSLGQTTNEKLFF. In DNA form, the CDR3 reads TGTGCCAGCAGCTCATCCCTGGGACAGACAACTAATGAAAAACTGTTTTTT.

J is TRBJ1-5 and V is TRBV6-6; 7 bases align to TRBD1. Germline V gives CDR1 MNHNY, CDR2 SVGAGI (reference sequence). With V trimmed by 5 bases and J by 11 bases, 18 bases remained unmatched. The CDR3 is 16 amino acids. This CDR3 is CASSPSNRGGSGAQHF. The CDR3 coding sequence is TGTGCCAGCAGTCCAAGCAACAGGGGTGGGTCCGGGGCCCAGCATTTT.

V gene TRBV4-3 combines with J gene TRBJ2-2; 8 bases line up with TRBD2. Germline V gene lookup returns CDR1 LGHNA and CDR2 YSLEER. Trimming at V came to 4 bases and at J to 4 bases, leaving 8 bases not matched to a gene. The CDR3 consists of 16 residues. The CDR3 spells CASSPGGGGSTGELFF. The DNA for the CDR3 is TGCGCCAGCAGCCCGGGGGGGGGAGGGAGCACCGGGGAGCTGTTTTTT.

The gene calls are TRBV7-8 and TRBJ2-5; TRBD2 matches 14 bases. The ends lost 5 bases at V and 4 bases at J; junction bases unmatched: 15. The CDR3 spans 19 residues. Germline V gene data show CDR1 as SGHVS and CDR2 as FQNEAQ. CDR3 coding DNA: TGTGCCAGCAGCCCTAGTCCTGGGACTAGCGGGGGCCGGGGAGAGACCCAGTACTTC. This gives the protein CASSPSPGTSGGRGETQYF. Looking up the rest from reference TRBV7-8 and TRBJ2-5 gives the full variable domain: GAGVSQSPRYKVAKRGQDVALRCDPISGHVSLFWYQQALGQGPEFLTYFQNEAQLDKSGLPSDRFFAERPEGSVSTLKIQRTQQEDSAVYLCASSPSPGTSGGRGETQYFGPGTRLLVL.

The gene calls are TRBV2 and TRBJ1-2, with D possibly being TRBD1 (6 bases). V was pared by 11 bases and J by 0 bases, with 13 bases between. CDR3 length: 13 residues. From germline, CDR1 is SNHLY and CDR2 FYNNEI. The DNA of the CDR3 is TGTGCCGGGTCTCAGGGGCCTAACTATGGCTACACCTTC. Protein: CAGSQGPNYGYTF.